This T cell receptor (beta chain) was captured in a study of blood T cell repertoires in COVID-19. Across the whole study: Spain, Italy and the United States supplied samples that represented acute and convalescent COVID-19.

This clone has just one count. The germline V gene encodes CDR1 SQVTM and CDR2 ANQGSEA. Trimming cost V 4 bases and J 3 bases, with 13 bases left between them. This CDR3 has 14 amino acids. TCRdb's table, derived via immunoSEQ multiplex PCR, lists solely in-frame clones and lacks some. Of fewer than 250,000 clones detected, around 80% appear once; the ten largest clones hold 5.5%. The chain employs TRBV29-1 and TRBJ1-5; maybe TRBD1 (6 bases). The TCR originated in a human donor in a cohort sampled during active COVID-19. Sequenced input: peripheral blood. This chain's CDR3 is CSVGTAGNNQPQHF. The DNA of the CDR3 is TGCAGCGTTGGGACAGCGGGGAACAATCAGCCCCAGCATTTT.